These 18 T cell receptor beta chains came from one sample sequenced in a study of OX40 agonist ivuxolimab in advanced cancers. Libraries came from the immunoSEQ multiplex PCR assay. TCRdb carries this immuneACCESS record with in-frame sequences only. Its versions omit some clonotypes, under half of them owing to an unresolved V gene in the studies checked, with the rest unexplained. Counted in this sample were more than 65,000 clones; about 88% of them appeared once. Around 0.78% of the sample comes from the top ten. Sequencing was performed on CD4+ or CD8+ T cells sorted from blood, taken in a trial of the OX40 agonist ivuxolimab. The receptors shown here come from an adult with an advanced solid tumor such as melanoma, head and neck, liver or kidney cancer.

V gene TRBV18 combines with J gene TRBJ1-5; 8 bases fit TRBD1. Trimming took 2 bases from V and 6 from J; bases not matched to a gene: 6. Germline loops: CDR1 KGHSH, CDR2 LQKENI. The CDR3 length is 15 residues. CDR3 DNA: TGTGCCAGCTCACCAGGACAGGGTAATGGTCAGCCCCAGCATTTT. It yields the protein CASSPGQGNGQPQHF. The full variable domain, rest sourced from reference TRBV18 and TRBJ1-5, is NAGVMQNPRHLVRRRGQEARLRCSPMKGHSHVYWYRQLPEEGLKFMVYLQKENIIDESGMPKERFSAEFPKEGPSILRIQQVVRGDSAAYFCASSPGQGNGQPQHFGDGTRLSIL.

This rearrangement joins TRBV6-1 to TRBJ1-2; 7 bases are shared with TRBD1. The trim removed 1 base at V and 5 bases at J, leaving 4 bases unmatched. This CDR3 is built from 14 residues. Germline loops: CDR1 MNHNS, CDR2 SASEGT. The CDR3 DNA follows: TGTGCCAGCAGTGAAGAAGGCAGGGGGTATGGCTACACCTTC. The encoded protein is CASSEEGRGYGYTF.

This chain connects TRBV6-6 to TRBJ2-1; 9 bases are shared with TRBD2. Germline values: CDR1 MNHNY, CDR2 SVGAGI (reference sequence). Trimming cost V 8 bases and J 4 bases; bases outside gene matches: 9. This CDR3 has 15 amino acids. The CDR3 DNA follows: TGTGCCAGCTGCTTAGCGGGAGATTCTTACAATGAGCAGTTCTTC. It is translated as CASCLAGDSYNEQFF.

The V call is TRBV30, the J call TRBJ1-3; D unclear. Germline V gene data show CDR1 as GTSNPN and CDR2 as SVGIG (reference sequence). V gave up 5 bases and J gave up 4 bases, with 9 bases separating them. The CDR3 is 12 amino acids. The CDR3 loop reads CAWAVEGNTIYF. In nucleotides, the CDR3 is TGTGCCTGGGCCGTGGAGGGAAACACCATATATTTT.

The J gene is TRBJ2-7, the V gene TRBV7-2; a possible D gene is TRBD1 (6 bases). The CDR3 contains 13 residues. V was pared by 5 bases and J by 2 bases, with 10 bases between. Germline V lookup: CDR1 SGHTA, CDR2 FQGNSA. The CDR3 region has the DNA TGTGCCAGCAGCGGGGGACAAGCCTACGAGCAGTACTTC. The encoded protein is CASSGGQAYEQYF. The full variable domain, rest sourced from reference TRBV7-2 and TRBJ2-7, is GAGVSQSPSNKVTEKGKDVELRCDPISGHTALYWYRQSLGQGLEFLIYFQGNSAPDKSGLPSDRFSAERTGGSVSTLTIQRTQQEDSAVYLCASSGGQAYEQYFGPGTRLTVT.

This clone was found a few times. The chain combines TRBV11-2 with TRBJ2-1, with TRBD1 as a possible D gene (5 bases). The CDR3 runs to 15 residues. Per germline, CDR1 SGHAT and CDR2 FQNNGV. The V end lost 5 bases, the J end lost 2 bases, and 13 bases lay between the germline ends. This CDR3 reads CASSLRTTTYNEQFF. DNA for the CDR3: TGTGCCAGCAGCCTCAGGACAACTACCTACAATGAGCAGTTCTTC.

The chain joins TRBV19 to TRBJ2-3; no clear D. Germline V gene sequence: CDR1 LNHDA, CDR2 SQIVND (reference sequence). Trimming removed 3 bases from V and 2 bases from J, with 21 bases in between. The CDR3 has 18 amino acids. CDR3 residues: CASSMGKAGRVYTDTQYF. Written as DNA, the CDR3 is TGTGCCAGTAGTATGGGGAAGGCAGGAAGGGTTTACACAGATACGCAGTATTTT. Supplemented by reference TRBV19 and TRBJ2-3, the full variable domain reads DGGITQSPKYLFRKEGQNVTLSCEQNLNHDAMYWYRQDPGQGLRLIYYSQIVNDFQKGDIAEGYSVSREKKESFPLTVTSAQKNPTAFYLCASSMGKAGRVYTDTQYFGPGTRLTVL.

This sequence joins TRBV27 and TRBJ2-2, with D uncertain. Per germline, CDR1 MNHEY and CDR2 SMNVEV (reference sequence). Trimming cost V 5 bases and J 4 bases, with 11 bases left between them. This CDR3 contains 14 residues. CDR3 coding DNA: TGTGCCAGCAGTCCGACACGCTCCACCGGGGAGCTGTTTTTT. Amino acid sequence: CASSPTRSTGELFF.

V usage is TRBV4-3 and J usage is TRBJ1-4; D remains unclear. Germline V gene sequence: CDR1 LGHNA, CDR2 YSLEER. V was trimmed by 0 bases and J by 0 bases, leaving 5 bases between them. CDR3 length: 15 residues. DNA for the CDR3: TGCGCCAGCAGCCAAGATATTGCAACTAATGAAAAACTGTTTTTT. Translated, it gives CASSQDIATNEKLFF.

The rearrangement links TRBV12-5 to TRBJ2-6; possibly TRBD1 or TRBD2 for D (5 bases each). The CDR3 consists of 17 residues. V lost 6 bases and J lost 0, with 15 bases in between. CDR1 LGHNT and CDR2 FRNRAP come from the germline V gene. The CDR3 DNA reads TGTGCTAGTGGGCCCGGGACCCCCCCCTCTGGGGCCAACGTCCTGACTTTC. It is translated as CASGPGTPPSGANVLTF.

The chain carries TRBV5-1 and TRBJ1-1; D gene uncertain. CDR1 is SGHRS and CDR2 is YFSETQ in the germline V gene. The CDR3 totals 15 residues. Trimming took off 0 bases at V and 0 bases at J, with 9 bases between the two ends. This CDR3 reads CASSLAMGMNTEAFF. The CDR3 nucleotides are TGCGCCAGCAGCTTGGCCATGGGGATGAACACTGAAGCTTTCTTT.

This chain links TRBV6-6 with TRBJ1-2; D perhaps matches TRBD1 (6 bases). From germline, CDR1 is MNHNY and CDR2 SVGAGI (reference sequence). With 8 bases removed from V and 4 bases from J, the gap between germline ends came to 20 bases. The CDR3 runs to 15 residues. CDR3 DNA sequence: TGTGCCAGCTCCCTAGAAGTGGCAGGGGCCTATGGCTACACCTTC. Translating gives CASSLEVAGAYGYTF.

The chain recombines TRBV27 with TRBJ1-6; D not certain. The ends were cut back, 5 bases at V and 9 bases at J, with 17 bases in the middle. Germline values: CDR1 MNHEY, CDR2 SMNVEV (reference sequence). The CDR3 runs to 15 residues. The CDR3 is CASSPPGWYGSPLHF. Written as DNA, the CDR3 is TGTGCCAGCAGTCCCCCCGGGTGGTACGGTTCACCCCTCCACTTT.

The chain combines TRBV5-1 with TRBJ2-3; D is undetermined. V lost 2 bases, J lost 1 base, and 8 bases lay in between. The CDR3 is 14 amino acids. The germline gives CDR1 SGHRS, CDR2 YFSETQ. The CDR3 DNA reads TGCGCCAGCAGCTTCCTCGGAGGCACAGATACGCAGTATTTT. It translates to CASSFLGGTDTQYF. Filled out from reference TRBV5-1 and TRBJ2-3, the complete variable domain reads KAGVTQTPRYLIKTRGQQVTLSCSPISGHRSVSWYQQTPGQGLQFLFEYFSETQRNKGNFPGRFSGRQFSNSRSEMNVSTLELGDSALYLCASSFLGGTDTQYFGPGTRLTVL.

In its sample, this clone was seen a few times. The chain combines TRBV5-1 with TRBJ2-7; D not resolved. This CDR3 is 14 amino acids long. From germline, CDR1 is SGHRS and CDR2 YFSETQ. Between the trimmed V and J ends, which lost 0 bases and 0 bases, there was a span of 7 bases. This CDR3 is CASSLGVVSYEQYF. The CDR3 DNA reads TGCGCCAGCAGCTTGGGGGTGGTCTCCTACGAGCAGTACTTC.

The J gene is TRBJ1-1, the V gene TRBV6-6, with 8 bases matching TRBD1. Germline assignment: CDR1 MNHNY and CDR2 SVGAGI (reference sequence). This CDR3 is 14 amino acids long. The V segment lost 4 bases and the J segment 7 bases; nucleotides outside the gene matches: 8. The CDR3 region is CASSSSRDRNEAFF. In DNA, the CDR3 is TGTGCCAGCAGTTCGTCCCGGGACAGGAATGAAGCTTTCTTT.

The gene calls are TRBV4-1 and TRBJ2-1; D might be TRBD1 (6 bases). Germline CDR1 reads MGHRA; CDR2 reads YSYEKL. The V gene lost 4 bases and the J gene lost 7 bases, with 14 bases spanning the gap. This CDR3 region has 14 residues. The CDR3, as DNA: TGCGCCAGCAGCCTCGGGACATTGTCGAATGAGCAGTTCTTC. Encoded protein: CASSLGTLSNEQFF.

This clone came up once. This CDR3 is CSVPGARGEQYF. In nucleotides, the CDR3 is TGCAGCGTTCCCGGGGCTAGAGGGGAGCAGTACTTC. The V and J genes are TRBV29-1 and TRBJ2-7; either TRBD1 or TRBD2 may supply D (5 bases each). This CDR3 contains 12 residues. V was cut by 5 bases and J by 7 bases, with 15 bases left in between. Per germline, CDR1 SQVTM and CDR2 ANQGSEA.